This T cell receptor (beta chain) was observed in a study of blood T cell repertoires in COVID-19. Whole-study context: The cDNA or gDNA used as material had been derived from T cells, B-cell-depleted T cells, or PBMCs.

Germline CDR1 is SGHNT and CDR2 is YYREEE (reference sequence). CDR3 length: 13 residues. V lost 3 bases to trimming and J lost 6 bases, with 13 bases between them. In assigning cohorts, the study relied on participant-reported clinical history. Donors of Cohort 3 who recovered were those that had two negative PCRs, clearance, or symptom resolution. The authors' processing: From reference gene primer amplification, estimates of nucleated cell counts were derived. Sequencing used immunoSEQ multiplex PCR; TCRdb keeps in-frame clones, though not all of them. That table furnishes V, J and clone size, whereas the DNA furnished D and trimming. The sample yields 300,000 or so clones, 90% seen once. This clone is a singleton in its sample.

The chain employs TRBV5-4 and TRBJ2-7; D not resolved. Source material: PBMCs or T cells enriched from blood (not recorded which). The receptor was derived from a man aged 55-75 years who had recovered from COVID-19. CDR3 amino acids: CASSSPSTGEQYF. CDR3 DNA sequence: TGTGCCAGCAGCTCCCCTTCAACGGGCGAGCAGTACTTC.